The 10 T cell receptor beta chains presented below share a single source sample, sequenced in a study of blood T cell repertoires in COVID-19. Produced via immunoSEQ multiplex PCR; TCRdb's table is partial and in-frame only. The sample records 150,000 to 250,000 clones, roughly 80% being singletons. The source material was PBMCs or T cells enriched from blood (not recorded which). The receptors were sampled from a man aged 35 to 55 who had recovered from COVID-19.

The CDR3 DNA sequence: TGTGCCAGCAGCCCCGGGAACACTGAAGCTTTCTTT. Protein sequence: CASSPGNTEAFF. This chain uses TRBV9 with TRBJ1-1, with no clear D. CDR3 length equals 12 residues. The germline gives CDR1 SGDLS, CDR2 YYNGEE. V gave up 4 bases and J gave up 1 base, with 5 bases separating them.

J is TRBJ1-2 and V is TRBV28; no firm D call. Germline loops: CDR1 MDHEN, CDR2 SYDVKM. This CDR3 spans 16 amino acids. V gave up 6 bases and J gave up 1 base, with 18 bases separating them. CDR3 amino acids: CASRTPGNSYNYGYTF. CDR3 nucleotide sequence: TGTGCCAGCAGGACCCCCGGTAACAGCTATAACTATGGCTACACCTTC.

The chain is built from TRBV3-1 (or the pseudogene TRBV3-2) and TRBJ2-1; 9 bases fit TRBD1. Germline CDR1 LGHDT, CDR2 YNNKEL (reference sequence). Trimming cost V 5 bases and J 8 bases; bases outside gene matches: 13. CDR3 length: 16 residues. The CDR3 is CASSSSAGQGDDEQFF. The CDR3 nucleotides are TGTGCCAGCAGCTCTTCGGCGGGACAGGGAGACGATGAGCAGTTCTTC.

The V call is TRBV28, the J call TRBJ2-2; a weak D match, TRBD1 (5 bases). Per germline, CDR1 MDHEN and CDR2 SYDVKM. This CDR3 is 15 amino acids long. Trimming shortened V by 6 bases and J by 5 bases, and 16 bases separated the two germline ends. CDR3 in DNA: TGTGCCAGCAGCCTCGGCGCAGGGTATACCGGGGAGCTGTTTTTT. Its protein is CASSLGAGYTGELFF.

This sequence joins TRBV25-1 and TRBJ1-2, with D unclear. This CDR3 has 12 residues. The germline gives CDR1 MGHDK, CDR2 SYGVNS. The V gene lost 1 base and the J gene lost 3 bases, with 3 bases spanning the gap. CDR3 in amino acids: CASSESYYGYTF. CDR3 coding DNA: TGTGCCAGCAGTGAATCATACTATGGCTACACCTTC.

This clone was found once. The chain is built from TRBV3-1 (or the pseudogene TRBV3-2) and TRBJ1-1; 8 nucleotides align to TRBD1. The CDR3 length is 17 residues. Germline CDR1 and CDR2: LGHDT and YNNKEL (reference sequence). The V segment lost 0 bases and the J segment 4 bases; nucleotides outside the gene matches: 10. CDR3: CASSQDGTGLGGTEAFF. CDR3 sequence (DNA): TGTGCCAGCAGCCAAGACGGGACAGGTCTTGGCGGCACTGAAGCTTTCTTT.

This chain's CDR3 is CASSRGLARAGTDTQYF. The CDR3 DNA follows: TGTGCCAGTTCGAGGGGACTAGCGAGGGCCGGCACAGATACGCAGTATTTT. The rearrangement links TRBV2 to TRBJ2-3, with TRBD2 matching over 10 bases. Germline V gene sequence: CDR1 SNHLY, CDR2 FYNNEI. V lost 9 bases and J lost 1; bases outside the gene matches: 13. The CDR3 is made up of 17 amino acids.

For the CDR3, the DNA is TGTGCCATCAGTCGAGGGGGGACAGGGGGTTTGGACACTGAAGCTTTCTTT. This translates into CAISRGGTGGLDTEAFF. V usage is TRBV10-3 and J usage is TRBJ1-1; 11 positions agree with TRBD1. Germline CDR1 is ENHRY and CDR2 is SYGVKD. This CDR3 has 17 residues. V was pared by 5 bases and J by 3 bases, with 11 bases of the junction left unmatched.

The chain employs TRBV18 and TRBJ1-1; D unresolved. Between the trimmed V and J ends, which lost 3 bases and 1 base, there was a span of 24 bases. This CDR3 contains 19 residues. Germline CDR1 is KGHSH and CDR2 is LQKENI. CDR3 residues: CASSPLGPGRSGKNTEAFF. The CDR3 region has the DNA TGTGCCAGCTCACCTCTTGGTCCGGGGAGGAGTGGCAAGAACACTGAAGCTTTCTTT.

This chain uses TRBV28 with TRBJ1-1; D is undetermined. V gave up 6 bases and J gave up 3 bases, with 20 bases separating them. The CDR3 loop spans 16 amino acids. The germline CDR1 and CDR2 sequences are MDHEN and SYDVKM. CDR3 amino acids: CASSQRPGVGDTEAFF. The CDR3 DNA is TGTGCCAGCAGCCAACGACCCGGGGTTGGGGACACTGAAGCTTTCTTT.